The 29 T cell receptor beta chains given below trace back to one sample, sequenced in a study of blood T cells in healthy people across ages. Primers used in a second PCR of about 7 to 12 cycles were a sample-barcoded 5' primer and a J-beta primer mix. A single record per CDR3 protein comes from TCRdb applying MiXCR to the 5' RACE reads. Here the sample spans more than 700,000 distinct CDR3 sequences, more than 35% being singletons. Sequenced sample: blood. The receptors derive from a man at least 80 years old in good health.

The sample holds a few counts of this clonotype. The V call is TRBV28, the J call TRBJ2-1; TRBD1 might be the D (6 bases). The CDR3 loop spans 14 amino acids. V was trimmed by 7 bases and J by 11 bases, leaving 21 bases between them. Germline V gene lookup returns CDR1 MDHEN and CDR2 SYDVKM. CDR3 amino acids: CASTRSGQRAQQFF. The CDR3 DNA reads TGTGCCAGCACCCGTTCCGGACAGAGGGCTCAGCAGTTCTTC.

The chain has TRBV5-1 and TRBJ1-1; a weak D match, TRBD1 (5 bases). The V gene's germline CDR1 is SGHRS and CDR2 YFSETQ. V was trimmed by 4 bases and J by 2 bases, leaving 12 bases between them. The CDR3 totals 14 residues. CDR3 in amino acids: CASSRGGGNTEAFF. CDR3 DNA sequence: TGCGCCAGCAGCCGAGGCGGGGGAAACACTGAAGCTTTCTTT.

The chain uses TRBV6-2 or TRBV6-3 and TRBJ2-1, with TRBD1 matching 7 bases. The CDR3 is made up of 15 amino acids. The germline V gene has CDR1 MNHEY and CDR2 SVGEGT. Trimming took 5 bases from V and 5 from J; bases not matched to a gene: 9. Written as DNA, the CDR3 is TGTGCCAGCAGTAAACCGGGACAGATTAACAATGAGCAGTTCTTC. Its protein is CASSKPGQINNEQFF.

The table lists this clonotype with a few counts. The chain recombines TRBV20-1 with TRBJ1-6; TRBD1 aligns across 7 bases. V was clipped by 4 bases and J by 10 bases; unmatched bases: 13. Germline CDR1 is DFQATT and CDR2 is SNEGSKA (reference sequence). CDR3 size: 15 residues. DNA for the CDR3: TGCAGTGCTAATAGGGAAGACAGGGTAGACTCACCCCTCCACTTT. The encoded protein is CSANREDRVDSPLHF.

The gene calls are TRBV6-5 and TRBJ2-1; the D gene is possibly TRBD2 (5 bases). Germline V gives CDR1 MNHEY, CDR2 SVGAGI. The CDR3 is 15 residues long. V lost 5 bases and J 8 bases, leaving 19 bases between the germline ends. The CDR3 loop is CASSQKRFPGDEQFF. The DNA of the CDR3 is TGTGCCAGCAGTCAAAAGCGGTTTCCTGGGGATGAGCAGTTCTTC.

The rearrangement joins TRBV28 to TRBJ2-5; 8 positions match TRBD1. Matching the DNA end better, TRBJ2-7 makes the J call doubtful. The germline V gene has CDR1 MDHEN and CDR2 SYDVKM. This CDR3 is 14 amino acids long. CDR3 amino acids: CASTLTGEVYEQYF. In DNA, the CDR3 is TGTGCCAGCACCCTGACAGGGGAAGTCTACGAGCAGTACTTC.

This clonotype was picked up a small number of times. This chain connects TRBV29-1 to TRBJ2-7; TRBD1 might be the D (7 bases). The germline V gene encodes CDR1 SQVTM and CDR2 ANQGSEA. Between the trimmed V and J ends, which lost 7 bases and 5 bases, there was a span of 18 bases. The length of the CDR3 is 13 residues. The CDR3 loop reads CSGGGGPRNEQYF. CDR3 DNA sequence: TGCAGCGGTGGAGGGGGCCCTAGGAACGAGCAGTACTTC.

The rearrangement links TRBV10-3 to TRBJ2-1, with 8 bases that match TRBD2. Germline V gives CDR1 ENHRY, CDR2 SYGVKD. The CDR3 is made up of 16 amino acids. Trimming removed 0 bases from V and 3 bases from J; junction bases left unmatched: 4. The CDR3 region has the DNA TGTGCCATCAGTGAGTCGGATAGCGGGATCTACAATGAGCAGTTCTTC. Translation gives CAISESDSGIYNEQFF.

The chain carries TRBV7-3 and TRBJ2-2; TRBD2 is a possible D gene (5 bases). The CDR3 spans 14 residues. Trimming took 7 bases from V and 0 from J, leaving 9 bases between them. Germline CDR1 SGHTA, CDR2 FQGTGA. CDR3 sequence (DNA): TGTGCCAGCACGAGTAGCGCGAACACCGGGGAGCTGTTTTTT. This translates into CASTSSANTGELFF.

This clonotype was counted at least ten times. V gene TRBV20-1 combines with J gene TRBJ2-7; TRBD1 agrees at 12 bases. The germline V gene encodes CDR1 DFQATT and CDR2 SNEGSKA (reference sequence). The trim removed 7 bases at V and 0 bases at J, leaving 13 bases unmatched. CDR3 size: 17 residues. The CDR3 bases are TGCAGTGTTGGGGGGACAGGGGGCGGAATCGGCTCCTACGAGCAGTACTTC. Translation: CSVGGTGGGIGSYEQYF.

V and J are TRBV12-3 or TRBV12-4 and TRBJ1-2; the match to TRBD1 covers 7 bases. The CDR3 contains 15 residues. V lost 6 bases, J lost 6 bases, and 13 bases stayed unmatched. The CDR3 sequence: CASSLGTAVGHGYTF. The CDR3 bases are TGTGCCAGCAGCCTAGGGACAGCGGTTGGGCATGGCTACACCTTC.

This clonotype was counted a few times. V gene TRBV6-2 or TRBV6-3 combines with J gene TRBJ2-3; a possible D gene is TRBD2 (5 bases). Germline CDR1 MNHEY, CDR2 SVGEGT. V was shortened by 8 bases and J by 3 bases, with 12 bases between the two germline ends. This CDR3 has 13 amino acids. CDR3 in DNA: TGTGCCAGCGGTCGGCGGAGGACAGATACGCAGTATTTT. This gives the protein CASGRRRTDTQYF.

This chain uses TRBV19 with TRBJ2-1; D not certain. Per germline, CDR1 LNHDA and CDR2 SQIVND (reference sequence). Trimming shortened V by 5 bases and J by 8 bases, and 10 bases separated the two germline ends. The CDR3 consists of 12 residues. The CDR3 DNA is TGTGCCAGTAGTGACGACCGGGATGAGCAGTTCTTC. Translated: CASSDDRDEQFF.

In this sample, this clonotype turned up once. Since a much larger clone is just one base distant, this may be a read error. CDR3 protein: CSARGPSGTDTQYF. CDR3 sequence (DNA): TGCAGTGCTAGAGGCCCTAGCGGCACAGATACGCAGTATTTT. This chain connects TRBV20-1 to TRBJ2-3, with a possible D match to TRBD2 (6 bases). Trimming took off 1 base at V and 1 base at J, with 9 bases between the two ends. Germline CDR1 is DFQATT and CDR2 is SNEGSKA (reference sequence). This CDR3 spans 14 amino acids.

This clonotype was observed a handful of times. Being one base from a much bigger clone, this may be a read error. V gene TRBV10-3 combines with J gene TRBJ2-5, with TRBD1 matching over 9 bases. With the DNA end fitting TRBJ2-7 better, the J assignment may be wrong. CDR1 and CDR2 from the germline V gene are ENHRY and SYGVKD. The CDR3 has 13 residues. CDR3 bases: TGTGCCATCAGTTGGACAGGGGACCACGAGCAGTACTTC. As protein: CAISWTGDHEQYF.

This clonotype was picked up a small number of times. This may be a read error, as it is one base from a much larger clone. The chain combines TRBV10-3 with TRBJ2-1; 7 nucleotides agree with TRBD2. In germline, CDR1 is ENHRY, CDR2 SYGVKD. The CDR3 is 16 amino acids. The CDR3 DNA reads as TGTGCCTTCAGTGAGTCTGGGGGGAGCGGGGACAATGAGCAGTTCTTC. This gives the protein CAFSESGGSGDNEQFF.

This clonotype appeared a single time. The chain combines TRBV20-1 with TRBJ2-3; 9 bases are a match to TRBD2. CDR1 and CDR2 from the germline V gene are DFQATT and SNEGSKA (reference sequence). This CDR3 has 18 residues. V gave up 2 bases and J gave up 4 bases; unmatched junction bases: 16. CDR3 amino acids: CSARHSGRGPSSADTQYF. The CDR3 nucleotides are TGCAGTGCTAGACATAGCGGGAGAGGTCCCTCTAGCGCAGATACGCAGTATTTT.

Only a few counts were recorded for this clonotype. The chain couples TRBV7-6 to TRBJ2-7, with 9 positions matching TRBD1. Per the germline V gene, CDR1 is SGHVS and CDR2 is FNYEAQ. The V and J ends lost 5 bases and 6 bases, in that order; junction bases with no gene match: 11. The CDR3 has 15 amino acids. CDR3 coding DNA: TGTGCCAGCAGCGCCGCCGGGACAGGGATACGCGAGCAGTACTTC. This gives the protein CASSAAGTGIREQYF.

This clonotype was counted only a few times. V usage is TRBV7-2 and J usage is TRBJ1-4; 9 nucleotides match TRBD1. The V and J ends lost 0 bases and 7 bases, in that order; junction bases with no gene match: 3. Germline V gene data show CDR1 as SGHTA and CDR2 as FQGNSA. The CDR3 is 15 residues long. The CDR3 nucleotides read TGTGCCAGCAGCTTAGCGGGACAGGGTGTTGAAAAACTGTTTTTT. Translating it yields CASSLAGQGVEKLFF. The variable domain in full, completed from reference TRBV7-2 and TRBJ1-4, reads GAGVSQSPSNKVTEKGKDVELRCDPISGHTALYWYRQSLGQGLEFLIYFQGNSAPDKSGLPSDRFSAERTGGSVSTLTIQRTQQEDSAVYLCASSLAGQGVEKLFFGSGTQLSVL.

V and J are TRBV7-2 and TRBJ2-2, with D possibly being TRBD1 (5 bases). Germline assignment: CDR1 SGHTA and CDR2 FQGNSA. The CDR3 has 15 amino acids. V was clipped by 5 bases and J by 7 bases, with 17 bases between them. The CDR3 DNA reads as TGTGCCAGCAGCCGCGGTGCAGGGCTAGGCGGGGAGCTGTTTTTT. Protein product: CASSRGAGLGGELFF.

The chain is built from TRBV14 and TRBJ2-7; D remains unclear. The CDR3 totals 14 residues. V shed 1 base and J shed 1 base, with 8 bases lying between them. Germline-derived CDR1 and CDR2 are SGHDN and FVKESK. The CDR3 DNA reads TGTGCCAGCAGCCAAGGTGTCCGATCCTACGAGCAGTACTTC. Amino acids: CASSQGVRSYEQYF.

This clonotype was counted between two and nine times. V gene TRBV12-3 or TRBV12-4 combines with J gene TRBJ2-3; a possible D gene is TRBD2 (5 bases). There are 14 residues in the CDR3. The germline V and J ends were trimmed by 3 bases and 11 bases, with 18 bases remaining between them. The CDR3: CASSFRGSTDVQYF. The CDR3 region has the DNA TGTGCCAGCAGTTTCAGAGGGAGCACAGATGTGCAGTATTTT.

For the CDR3, the DNA is TGCGCCTCCCGGGGACCAAGGGCCTATAATTCACCCCTCCACTTT. It encodes CASRGPRAYNSPLHF. The rearrangement uses TRBV5-1 and TRBJ1-6, with D possibly TRBD1 on 5 matching bases. This CDR3 has 15 residues. Germline V CDR1 and CDR2: SGHRS, YFSETQ. Deletions cut 10 bases from V and 2 bases from J, with 16 bases between.

The V gene is TRBV6-2 or TRBV6-3, the J gene TRBJ1-1, with D possibly TRBD1 on 5 matching bases. V was pared by 2 bases and J by 4 bases, with 11 bases between. The CDR3 spans 14 residues. Germline V gene lookup returns CDR1 MNHEY and CDR2 SVGEGT. DNA for the CDR3: TGTGCCAGCAGTTACACGGGGAGGGGCACTGAAGCTTTCTTT. Its protein is CASSYTGRGTEAFF.

The J gene is TRBJ1-1, the V gene TRBV5-1; D may be TRBD1 (5 bases). The CDR3 extends over 15 amino acids. Trimming left V 0 bases short and J 0 bases short, with 9 bases between. Per germline, CDR1 SGHRS and CDR2 YFSETQ. DNA of the CDR3: TGCGCCAGCAGCTTGGGCGTGGGGGTGAACACTGAAGCTTTCTTT. This translates into CASSLGVGVNTEAFF.

With regard to this clonotype: Germline and junction disagree at one end, which may indicate a read error. CDR3 DNA: TGTGTCAGCAGCCAGAACACGGGGGGGGTTGGGGACGAGCAGTACTTC. This translates into CVSSQNTGGVGDEQYF. The chain combines TRBV7-6 with TRBJ2-5; 8 positions match TRBD2. The J call is uncertain, as TRBJ2-7 better fits the DNA end. The CDR3 contains 16 residues. CDR1 is SGHVS and CDR2 is FNYEAQ in the germline V gene.

The chain uses TRBV11-2 and TRBJ2-7; 7 nucleotides line up with TRBD1. V trimming: 5 bases; J trimming: 5 bases; junction bases outside the gene matches: 12. The CDR3 is made up of 15 amino acids. CDR1 is SGHAT and CDR2 is FQNNGV in the germline V gene. The CDR3 DNA reads as TGTGCCAGCAGCAAAACTATCCAGGGGGTGAACGAGCAGTACTTC. Residues: CASSKTIQGVNEQYF. Variable domain in full (rest from reference TRBV11-2 and TRBJ2-7): EAGVAQSPRYKIIEKRQSVAFWCNPISGHATLYWYQQILGQGPKLLIQFQNNGVVDDSQLPKDRFSAERLKGVDSTLKIQPAKLEDSAVYLCASSKTIQGVNEQYFGPGTRLTVT.

V usage is TRBV7-2 and J usage is TRBJ2-5; perhaps TRBD1 as D (6 bases). Germline values: CDR1 SGHTA, CDR2 FQGNSA. This CDR3 has 17 residues. V lost 1 base, J lost 11 bases, and 26 bases lay in between. CDR3: CASSLDHQQGFRGEQYF. The DNA of the CDR3 is TGTGCCAGCAGCTTAGACCACCAACAGGGTTTCCGCGGTGAGCAGTACTTC.

In this sample, this clonotype turned up a few times. The chain joins TRBV19 to TRBJ1-2; no clear D gene. Per the germline V gene, CDR1 is LNHDA and CDR2 is SQIVND (reference sequence). V lost 7 bases and J lost 3, with 15 bases in between. The CDR3 spans 14 residues. CDR3 DNA sequence: TGTGCCAGTACTCAGGTTGGGTCCGACTATGGCTACACCTTC. Its translation: CASTQVGSDYGYTF.